Sequencing of this T cell receptor (beta chain) was carried out in a study of T-cell reconstitution after alpha-beta-depleted transplantation in children. This clonotype was seen many times. TCRbeta library preparation incorporated unique molecular identifiers. Using its own MiXCR run on the PCR reads, TCRdb lists one record per CDR3 protein. The table includes about 360,000 distinct CDR3 sequences, 13% detected once. V was pared by 3 bases and J by 6 bases, with 9 bases between. Looked up from germline, CDR1 is DFQATT and CDR2 is SNEGSKA (reference sequence). This CDR3 spans 12 amino acids. The receptor comes from a human donor who donated a stem cell graft to a child with Fanconi anemia. This chain joins TRBV20-1 and TRBJ1-5, with D unclear. The material was PBMCs, obtained from the stem cell graft. This CDR3 is CSARAGFQPQHF. The CDR3 DNA reads TGCAGTGCTAGGGCGGGATTTCAGCCCCAGCATTTT.